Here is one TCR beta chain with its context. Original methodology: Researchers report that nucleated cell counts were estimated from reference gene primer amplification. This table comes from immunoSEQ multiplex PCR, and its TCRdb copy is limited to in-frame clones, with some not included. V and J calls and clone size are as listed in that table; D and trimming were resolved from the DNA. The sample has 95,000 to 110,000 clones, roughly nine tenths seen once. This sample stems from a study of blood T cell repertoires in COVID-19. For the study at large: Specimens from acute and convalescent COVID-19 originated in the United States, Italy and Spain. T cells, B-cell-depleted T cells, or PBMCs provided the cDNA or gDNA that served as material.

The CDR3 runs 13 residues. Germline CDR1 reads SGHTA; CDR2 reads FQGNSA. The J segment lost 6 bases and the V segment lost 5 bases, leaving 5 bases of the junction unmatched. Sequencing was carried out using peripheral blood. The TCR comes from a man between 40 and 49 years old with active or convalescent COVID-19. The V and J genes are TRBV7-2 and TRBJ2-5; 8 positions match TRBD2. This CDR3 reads CASSPRGGQTQYF. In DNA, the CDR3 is TGTGCCAGCAGCCCCCGGGGGGGACAGACCCAGTACTTC.